The 2 T cell receptor beta chains listed next were all sequenced from one sample in a study of cytomegalovirus exposure and HLA in healthy donors. PCR used 60 Vbeta primers and 13 Jbeta primers. The repertoire was sequenced with immunoSEQ multiplex PCR; TCRdb's copy has only in-frame clones and lacks some. The sample contains 160,000 or so clones, roughly 80% of which appear only once. Sequencing was done on a sample of PBMCs. The receptors stem from a woman aged 18-30 years in good health and CMV-seropositive.

This chain connects TRBV4-2 to TRBJ2-7; D not certain. The CDR3 extends over 15 amino acids. V was trimmed by 1 base and J by 6 bases, leaving 16 bases between them. Looked up from germline, CDR1 is LGHNA and CDR2 is YNFKEQ. CDR3 nucleotides: TGTGCCAGCAGCCAAGTTTCCGCGGAACTCTCCGAGCAGTACTTC. Amino acids: CASSQVSAELSEQYF.

This clone was observed a handful of times. This rearrangement joins TRBV7-2 to TRBJ2-4; D is ambiguous. The CDR3 spans 15 residues. Trimming left V 4 bases short and J 9 bases short, with 19 bases between. Germline CDR1 is SGHTA and CDR2 is FQGNSA. In nucleotides, the CDR3 is TGTGCCAGCAGCTCAGAATCAGGCAGCCCGTTCATTCAGTACTTC. Translated, it gives CASSSESGSPFIQYF.